The clone carrying this T cell receptor beta chain is medium-sized. As yet, its antigen is unknown. The data are from a study of memory CD4+ T cells and cytomegalovirus serostatus. Study findings and constraints: CD4+ memory repertoires contained about two fifths of the 164 reported CMV TCRbeta sequences.

Using immunoSEQ multiplex PCR, the repertoire was profiled, and TCRdb retains in-frame clones only, with some absent. Of around 57,000 clones in the sample, around 82% were seen once. The sort gate was single viable CD3+CD4+CD8-CD45RO+ cells for memory CD4+ T cells. The TCR originated in an adult in good health and CMV-seronegative. Some clones in this sample may be carry-over from other donors' samples. The sequenced material came from memory CD4+ T cells from blood.

The CDR3 loop reads CASSNTNRGYEQYF. CDR3 coding DNA: TGTGCCAGTAGTAACACAAACAGGGGCTACGAGCAGTACTTC. This sequence joins TRBV19 and TRBJ2-7; 7 nucleotides align to TRBD1. CDR3 length: 14 residues. Germline V gene lookup returns CDR1 LNHDA and CDR2 SQIVND (reference sequence). The J segment lost 3 bases and the V segment lost 4 bases, leaving 6 bases of the junction unmatched.